Listed here are 2 T cell receptor beta chains from one sample, sequenced in a study of cytomegalovirus exposure and HLA in healthy donors (dated by TCRdb to 2016 to 2017). Libraries were constructed by the immunoSEQ multiplex PCR assay. The table comes from immuneACCESS by way of TCRdb, which keeps in-frame sequences with V and J called. Part of the clones is missing from these tables; in studies checked, under half for an unresolved V gene and the rest for unknown reasons. Within this sample are 250,000 to 300,000 clones, with 80% to 90% of them counted one time only. The ten largest clonotypes hold less than 1.2% of the sample. Material: PBMCs. The receptors originated from a woman in her late teens or twenties in good health and CMV-seronegative.

This chain joins TRBV2 and TRBJ2-7; 8 bases map to TRBD1. Germline trimming cut 4 bases from V and 6 bases from J; bases unmatched to any gene: 5. The germline CDR1 and CDR2 sequences are SNHLY and FYNNEI. This CDR3 is built from 13 residues. The CDR3 reads CASSGTGFLEQYF. The CDR3 DNA reads TGTGCCAGCAGTGGGACAGGGTTCCTCGAGCAGTACTTC.

To note about this clone: Other DNA sequences in this specimen translate into the identical CDR3. This chain connects TRBV30 to TRBJ2-7; weak D call: TRBD1 (5 bases). CDR3 size: 13 residues. With 0 bases removed from V and 0 bases from J, the gap between germline ends came to 6 bases. Germline V gene data show CDR1 as GTSNPN and CDR2 as SVGIG (reference sequence). The CDR3 loop is CAWSVDSSYEQYF. CDR3 nucleotides: TGTGCCTGGAGTGTAGACAGCTCCTACGAGCAGTACTTC.